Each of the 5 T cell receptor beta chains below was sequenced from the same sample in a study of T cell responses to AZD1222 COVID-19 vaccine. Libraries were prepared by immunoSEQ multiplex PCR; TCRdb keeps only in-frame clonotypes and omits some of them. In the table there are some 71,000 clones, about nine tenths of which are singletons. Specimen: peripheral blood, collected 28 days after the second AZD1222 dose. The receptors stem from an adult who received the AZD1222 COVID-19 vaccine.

In DNA, the CDR3 is TGTGCCAGCAGCTCCGCCGGCTACAATGAGCAGTTCTTC. Amino acids: CASSSAGYNEQFF. The chain carries TRBV5-6 and TRBJ2-1; D is undetermined. V was shortened by 3 bases and J by 3 bases, with 7 bases between the two germline ends. CDR3 length equals 13 residues. CDR1 is SGHDT and CDR2 is YYEEEE in the germline V gene.

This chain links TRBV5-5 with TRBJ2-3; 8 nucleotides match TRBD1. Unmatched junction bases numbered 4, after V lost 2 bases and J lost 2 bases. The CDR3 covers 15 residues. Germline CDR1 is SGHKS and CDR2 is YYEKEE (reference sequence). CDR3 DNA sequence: TGTGCCAGCAGCTTAGTGGGACAGGTCACAGATACGCAGTATTTT. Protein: CASSLVGQVTDTQYF.

In DNA, the CDR3 is TGTGCCAGCAGGCCCCCCAGGGGTGACGAGCAGTACTTC. Amino acid sequence: CASRPPRGDEQYF. The chain employs TRBV11-3 and TRBJ2-7; maybe TRBD1 (6 bases). The CDR3 has 13 residues. Germline V lookup: CDR1 SGHNT, CDR2 YENEEA. V was clipped by 6 bases and J by 5 bases, with 14 bases between them.

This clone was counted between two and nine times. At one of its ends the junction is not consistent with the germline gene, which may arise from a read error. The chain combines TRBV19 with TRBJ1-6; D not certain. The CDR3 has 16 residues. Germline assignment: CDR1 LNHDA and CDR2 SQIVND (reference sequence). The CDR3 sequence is CASSIEESSYNSPLHF. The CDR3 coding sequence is TGTGCCAGTAGCATAGAGGAGAGCTCCTATAATTCACCCCTCCACTTT.

For the CDR3, the DNA is TGTGCCAGCTCACCATCGGGATTCGACTATGGCTACACCTTC. Translated, it gives CASSPSGFDYGYTF. This sequence joins TRBV18 and TRBJ1-2, with no clear D. The V gene lost 2 bases and the J gene lost 3 bases, with 10 bases spanning the gap. Germline V lookup: CDR1 KGHSH, CDR2 LQKENI. The CDR3 is 14 amino acids.